These 4 T cell receptor beta chains share one sample of origin, sequenced in a study of T cell responses to AZD1222 COVID-19 vaccine. Some clones are missing from TCRdb's copy, which holds only in-frame ones; the method was immunoSEQ multiplex PCR. The table lists some 140,000 clones, around 92% of them singletons, with 1.5% to 2% in the top ten. The sample was peripheral blood, taken on day 0 of AZD1222 vaccination. The receptors originated from an adult in good health.

The chain uses TRBV5-4 and TRBJ2-3; the D call may be TRBD1 or TRBD2 (5 bases each). CDR3 length: 16 residues. Per germline, CDR1 SGHNT and CDR2 YYREEE (reference sequence). V was trimmed by 0 bases and J by 5 bases, leaving 16 bases between them. This CDR3 reads CASSLASGAVGDTQYF. The CDR3 DNA is TGTGCCAGCAGCTTGGCCTCCGGGGCCGTAGGAGATACGCAGTATTTT.

This clone was seen only a few times. The chain joins TRBV18 to TRBJ2-3; perhaps D is TRBD1 or TRBD2 (5 bases each). Germline V gives CDR1 KGHSH, CDR2 LQKENI. The V end was cut by 4 bases, the J end by 1 base, with 15 bases between. The CDR3 covers 16 residues. CDR3 nucleotide sequence: TGTGCCAGCTCACGGGGACGCCCTATTCGCACAGATACGCAGTATTTT. As protein: CASSRGRPIRTDTQYF.

This clone was counted a single time. The chain combines TRBV24-1 with TRBJ2-7; D possibly corresponds to TRBD1 (5 bases). Trimming left V 2 bases short and J 4 bases short, with 14 bases between. This CDR3 has 15 amino acids. CDR1 and CDR2 (germline): KGHDR, SFDVKD. CDR3 DNA: TGTGCCACCAGTGATTCCAGGGCAGGGCCATACGAGCAGTACTTC. Translated: CATSDSRAGPYEQYF.

J is TRBJ2-7 and V is TRBV6-5; no clear D gene. V gave up 7 bases and J gave up 3 bases, with 10 bases separating them. CDR3 length: 12 amino acids. CDR1 is MNHEY and CDR2 is SVGAGI in the germline V gene. The CDR3: CASTISFYEQYF. The DNA of the CDR3 is TGTGCCAGCACGATTTCCTTCTACGAGCAGTACTTC.